This TCR beta chain is drawn from a study of CD8 T cells in ankylosing spondylitis. The study, taken as a whole, reports: CD8+ cells made up the disease-linked clones, which were relatively rare in peripheral blood. There were earlier reports of some motif variants in reactive arthritis synovial fluid and blood. Apparently characteristic of ankylosing spondylitis blood was a TCR beta motif (roughly eight highly homologous variants). There was reportedly significant enrichment of clones that were disease-linked in matched ankylosing spondylitis synovial fluid.

With regard to this clonotype: What it binds is unknown.

TCRdb used MiXCR to reprocess the 5' RACE reads, holding one entry per CDR3 protein. The table records 150,000 or so distinct CDR3 sequences, 11% of them present only once. V lost 4 bases and J lost 2; bases outside the gene matches: 5. Per germline, CDR1 SQVTM and CDR2 ANQGSEA. There are 13 residues in the CDR3. This TCR derives from a male donor with ankylosing spondylitis or in good health (not recorded which). The V gene is TRBV29-1, the J gene TRBJ2-7, with 7 bases fitting TRBD1. Sequencing used blood, either unsorted or a sorted T cell fraction (not recorded which). This CDR3 is CSVVDRRTYEQYF. The CDR3 bases are TGCAGCGTTGTGGACAGGCGCACCTACGAGCAGTACTTC.